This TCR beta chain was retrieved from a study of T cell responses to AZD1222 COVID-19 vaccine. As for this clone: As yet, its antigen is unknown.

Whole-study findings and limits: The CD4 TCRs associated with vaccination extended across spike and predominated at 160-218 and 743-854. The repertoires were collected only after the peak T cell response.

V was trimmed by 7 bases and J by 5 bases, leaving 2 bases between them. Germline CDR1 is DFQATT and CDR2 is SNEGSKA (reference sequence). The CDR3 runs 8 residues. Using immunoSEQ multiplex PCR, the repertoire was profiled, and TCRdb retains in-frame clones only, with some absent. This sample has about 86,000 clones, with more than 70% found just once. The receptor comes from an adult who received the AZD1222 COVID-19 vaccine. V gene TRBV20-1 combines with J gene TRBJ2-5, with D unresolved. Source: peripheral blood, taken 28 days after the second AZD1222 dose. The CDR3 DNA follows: TGCAGTGTGGAGACCCAGTACTTC. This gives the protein CSVETQYF.